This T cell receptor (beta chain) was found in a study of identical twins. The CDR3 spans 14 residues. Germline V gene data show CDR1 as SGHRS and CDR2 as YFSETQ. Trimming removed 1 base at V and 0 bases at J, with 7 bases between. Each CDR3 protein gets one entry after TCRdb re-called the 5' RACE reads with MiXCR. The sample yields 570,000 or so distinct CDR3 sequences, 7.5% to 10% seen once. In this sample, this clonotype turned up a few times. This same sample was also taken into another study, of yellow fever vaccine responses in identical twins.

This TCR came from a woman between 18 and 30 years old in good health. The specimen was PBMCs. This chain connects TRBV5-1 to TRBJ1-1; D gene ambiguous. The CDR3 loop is CASSLLTMNTEAFF. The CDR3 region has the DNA TGCGCCAGCAGCTTGTTGACGATGAACACTGAAGCTTTCTTT.